The next 10 T cell receptor beta chains were all read from a single sample in a study of shared T cell receptors in the human thymus. Clones were sequenced by immunoSEQ multiplex PCR, and TCRdb holds only the in-frame ones, with some missing. The data show 600,000 to 900,000 clones, roughly 85% seen once. This same sample was also part of a study on human thymus T cells.

The sequenced sample consisted of thymocytes. The receptors shown here come from a girl in the first two years of life with a congenital heart defect.

About this clone: One end of the junction fails to match germline, which may point to a read error. The genes are TRBV28 and TRBJ2-1; 15 bases are shared with TRBD2. The germline CDR1 and CDR2 sequences are MDHEN and SYDVKM. This CDR3 contains 15 residues. DNA of the CDR3: TGCGGGGCGGGGACTAGCGGGGGGCCGTACAATGAGCAGTTCTTC. This translates into CGAGTSGGPYNEQFF.

V and J are TRBV18 and TRBJ2-5; the match to TRBD2 covers 11 bases. This CDR3 has 17 residues. The V and J ends lost 3 bases and 5 bases, in that order; junction bases with no gene match: 11. CDR1 and CDR2 from the germline V gene are KGHSH and LQKENI. The CDR3 reads CASSPFRLAGSPETQYF. DNA of the CDR3: TGTGCCAGCTCACCCTTTCGACTAGCGGGGTCCCCGGAGACCCAGTACTTC.

The rearrangement uses TRBV29-1 and TRBJ1-1; maybe TRBD1 (5 bases). Deletions cut 6 bases from V and 0 bases from J, with 20 bases between. The CDR3 totals 16 residues. Germline loops: CDR1 SQVTM, CDR2 ANQGSEA. This CDR3 is CSVGPGTPGLNTEAFF. In DNA form, the CDR3 reads TGCAGCGTGGGACCAGGGACTCCGGGTTTGAACACTGAAGCTTTCTTT.

The rearrangement links TRBV5-4 to TRBJ2-5; 9 bases map to TRBD2. The junction had 19 bases not matched to a gene; V was cut back by 5 bases and J by 11 bases. This CDR3 contains 16 residues. Germline V gene lookup returns CDR1 SGHNT and CDR2 YYREEE (reference sequence). The chain's CDR3 is CASSLDSGLASREQYF. The CDR3 region has the DNA TGTGCCAGCAGTTTAGATTCGGGACTAGCTTCTAGGGAGCAGTACTTC.

The chain has TRBV2 and TRBJ1-5; perhaps TRBD1 as D (6 bases). Germline CDR1 and CDR2: SNHLY and FYNNEI. With 7 bases removed from V and 4 bases from J, the gap between germline ends came to 17 bases. The CDR3 is made up of 15 amino acids. CDR3 region: CASTLRQETNQPQHF. CDR3 nucleotides: TGTGCCAGCACCCTCCGACAGGAGACGAATCAGCCCCAGCATTTT.

The chain combines TRBV18 with TRBJ2-2, with a possible D match to TRBD1 (5 bases). Trimming pared 3 bases from V and 0 bases from J, leaving 5 bases between. Germline CDR1 KGHSH, CDR2 LQKENI. The length of the CDR3 is 14 residues. The CDR3 DNA sequence: TGTGCCAGCTCACCGACAGCGAACACCGGGGAGCTGTTTTTT. It specifies CASSPTANTGELFF.

The chain has TRBV14 and TRBJ1-1; D is unresolved. The CDR3 spans 12 residues. CDR1 is SGHDN and CDR2 is FVKESK in the germline V gene. Trimming shortened V by 4 bases and J by 2 bases, and 5 bases separated the two germline ends. In nucleotides, the CDR3 is TGTGCCAGCAGCCCGACTAACACTGAAGCTTTCTTT. As protein: CASSPTNTEAFF.

The table lists this clone with a count of one. This sequence joins TRBV4-1 and TRBJ1-3; 7 bases fit TRBD1. CDR1 is MGHRA, CDR2 YSYEKL, per germline. Trimming at V came to 3 bases and at J to 1 base, leaving 12 bases not matched to a gene. The CDR3 runs 18 residues. The CDR3 DNA follows: TGCGCCAGCAGCCAGGTCCTGGACAGGAAATTGTCTGGAAACACCATATATTTT. Amino acid sequence: CASSQVLDRKLSGNTIYF.

The chain links TRBV28 to TRBJ1-3, with 8 bases fitting TRBD1. J lost 3 bases, V lost 6 bases, and 10 bases had no gene match. The CDR3 contains 16 residues. Germline V lookup: CDR1 MDHEN, CDR2 SYDVKM. The CDR3 DNA reads as TGTGCCAGCAGCTACATCGACAGGGGTAGTGGAAACACCATATATTTT. Translating it yields CASSYIDRGSGNTIYF.

In this sample, this clone turned up once. The chain joins TRBV6-1 to TRBJ2-3; 9 nucleotides line up with TRBD2. V was clipped by 6 bases and J by 4 bases; unmatched bases: 8. This CDR3 region has 15 residues. Germline lookup yields CDR1 MNHNS and CDR2 SASEGT. CDR3 DNA: TGTGCCAGCAGGATAGCGGGAGAGTGGGCAGATACGCAGTATTTT. This sequence encodes CASRIAGEWADTQYF.